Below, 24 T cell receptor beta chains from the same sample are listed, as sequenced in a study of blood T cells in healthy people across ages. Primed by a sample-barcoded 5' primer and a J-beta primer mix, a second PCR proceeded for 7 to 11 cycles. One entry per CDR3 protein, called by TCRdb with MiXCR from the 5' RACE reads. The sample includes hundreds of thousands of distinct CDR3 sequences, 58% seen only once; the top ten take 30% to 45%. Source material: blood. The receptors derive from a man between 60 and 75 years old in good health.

The CDR3 region is CASSSQPGQNTGELFF. CDR3 coding DNA: TGCGCCAGCAGCTCTCAACCGGGACAAAACACCGGGGAGCTGTTTTTT. The genes are TRBV5-1 and TRBJ2-2; tentatively, D is TRBD1 (6 bases). Between the trimmed V and J ends, which lost 3 bases and 2 bases, there was a span of 14 bases. The V gene's germline CDR1 is SGHRS and CDR2 YFSETQ. CDR3 length: 16 amino acids.

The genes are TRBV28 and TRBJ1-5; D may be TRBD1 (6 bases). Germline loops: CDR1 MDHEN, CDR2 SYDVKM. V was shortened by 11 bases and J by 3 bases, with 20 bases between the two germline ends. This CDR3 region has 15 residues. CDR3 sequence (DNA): TGTGCCTGTAAACCCGGGGGGCGGGACAATCAGCCCCAGCATTTT. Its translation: CACKPGGRDNQPQHF.

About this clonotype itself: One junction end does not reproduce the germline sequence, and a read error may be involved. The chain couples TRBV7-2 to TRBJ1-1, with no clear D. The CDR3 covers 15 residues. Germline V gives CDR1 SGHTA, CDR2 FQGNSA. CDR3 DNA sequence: TGTGCCAGCAGCCCCCCACCTAGAATGAACGCTGAAGCTTTCTTT. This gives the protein CASSPPPRMNAEAFF.

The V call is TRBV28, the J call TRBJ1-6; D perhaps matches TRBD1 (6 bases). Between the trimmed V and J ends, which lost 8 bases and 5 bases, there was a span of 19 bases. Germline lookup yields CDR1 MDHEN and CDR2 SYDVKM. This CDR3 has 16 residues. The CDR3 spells CASRTRGGGHNSPLHF. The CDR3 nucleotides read TGTGCCAGCCGAACTAGAGGGGGGGGTCATAATTCACCCCTCCACTTT. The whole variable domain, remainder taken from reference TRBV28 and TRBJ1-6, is DVKVTQSSRYLVKRTGEKVFLECVQDMDHENMFWYRQDPGLGLRLIYFSYDVKMKEKGDIPEGYSVSREKKERFSLILESASTNQTSMYLCASRTRGGGHNSPLHFGNGTRLTVT.

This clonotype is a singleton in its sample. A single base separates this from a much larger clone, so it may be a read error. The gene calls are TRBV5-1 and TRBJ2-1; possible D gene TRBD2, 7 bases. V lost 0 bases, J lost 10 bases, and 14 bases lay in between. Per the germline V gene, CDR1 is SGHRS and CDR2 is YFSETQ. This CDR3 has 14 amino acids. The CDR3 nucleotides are TGCGCCAGCAGCTTGGCCTGGGGGGGCGAGGAGCAGTTCTTC. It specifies CASSLAWGGEEQFF.

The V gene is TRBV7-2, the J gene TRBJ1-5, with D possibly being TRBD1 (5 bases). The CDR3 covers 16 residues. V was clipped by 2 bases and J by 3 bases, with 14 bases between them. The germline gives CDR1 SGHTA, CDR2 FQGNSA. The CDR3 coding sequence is TGTGCCAGCAGCTTAATGGGCGGGGCCCCCAATCAGCCCCAGCATTTT. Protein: CASSLMGGAPNQPQHF.

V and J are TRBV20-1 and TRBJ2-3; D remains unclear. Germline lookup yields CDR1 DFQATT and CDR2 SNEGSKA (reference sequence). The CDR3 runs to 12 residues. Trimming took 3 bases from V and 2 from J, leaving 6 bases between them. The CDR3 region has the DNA TGCAGTGCTAGCGACCACACAGATACGCAGTATTTT. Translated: CSASDHTDTQYF.

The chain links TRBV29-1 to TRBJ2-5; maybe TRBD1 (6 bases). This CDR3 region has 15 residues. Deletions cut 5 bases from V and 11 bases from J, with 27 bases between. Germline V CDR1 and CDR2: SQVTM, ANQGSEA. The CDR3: CSVTRIYQGCNEQYF. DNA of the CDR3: TGCAGCGTTACACGGATCTACCAGGGGTGTAATGAGCAGTACTTC.

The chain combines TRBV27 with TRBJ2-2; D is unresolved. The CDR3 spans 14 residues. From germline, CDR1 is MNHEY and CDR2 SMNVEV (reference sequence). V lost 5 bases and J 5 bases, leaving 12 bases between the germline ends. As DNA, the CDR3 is TGTGCCAGCAGTCTACGACGGATGACCGGGGAGCTGTTTTTT. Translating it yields CASSLRRMTGELFF.

CDR3: CASSLPTGTYNEQYF. CDR3 coding DNA: TGTGCCAGCAGTTTACCTACAGGGACCTACAATGAGCAGTACTTC. V is TRBV28 and J is TRBJ2-1, with D perhaps matching TRBD1 (6 bases). TRBJ2-7 matches the DNA end more closely, so the J call is doubtful. The germline gives CDR1 MDHEN, CDR2 SYDVKM. CDR3 length: 15 residues.

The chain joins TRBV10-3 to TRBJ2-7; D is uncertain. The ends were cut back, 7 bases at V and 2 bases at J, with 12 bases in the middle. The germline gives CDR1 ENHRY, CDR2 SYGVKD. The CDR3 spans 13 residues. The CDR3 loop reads CAINPGNPYEQYF. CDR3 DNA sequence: TGTGCCATCAACCCGGGCAACCCCTACGAGCAGTACTTC.

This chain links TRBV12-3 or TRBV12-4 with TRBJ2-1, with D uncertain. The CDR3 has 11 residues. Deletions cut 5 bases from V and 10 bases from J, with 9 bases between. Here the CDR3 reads CASSPRREQFF. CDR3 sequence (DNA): TGTGCCAGCAGTCCCCGTAGGGAGCAGTTCTTC.

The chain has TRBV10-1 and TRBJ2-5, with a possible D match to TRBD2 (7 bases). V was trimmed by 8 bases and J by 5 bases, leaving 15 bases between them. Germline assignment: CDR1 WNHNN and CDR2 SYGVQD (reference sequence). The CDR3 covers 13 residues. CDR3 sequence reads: CASPGGALETQYF. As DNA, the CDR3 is TGCGCCAGCCCTGGGGGGGCATTGGAGACCCAGTACTTC.

As DNA, the CDR3 is TGCAGTGCTTCCCCTTTCTCGTACAATGAGCAGTTCTTC. This sequence encodes CSASPFSYNEQFF. The V gene is TRBV20-1, the J gene TRBJ2-1; D unresolved. CDR3 length: 13 amino acids. V was shortened by 5 bases and J by 4 bases, with 12 bases between the two germline ends. Germline assignment: CDR1 DFQATT and CDR2 SNEGSKA (reference sequence).

DNA for the CDR3: TGTGCCAGTAGTTTTCAGACAGGGGGACAAGAGACCCAGTACTTC. It specifies CASSFQTGGQETQYF. The chain joins TRBV6-1 to TRBJ2-7; 9 nucleotides match TRBD1. The J call may be wrong; the DNA end is better matched by TRBJ2-5. The CDR3 extends over 15 amino acids. Germline lookup yields CDR1 MNHNS and CDR2 SASEGT.

CDR3 in DNA: TGCAGTGCTAGAGAGCAGGGGCCCTCTGGGACCCAGTACTTC. Its protein is CSAREQGPSGTQYF. The genes are TRBV20-1 and TRBJ2-7; D might be TRBD1 (6 bases). The closer fit of TRBJ2-5 to the DNA end suggests the J call may be wrong. Germline V gene data show CDR1 as DFQATT and CDR2 as SNEGSKA (reference sequence). This CDR3 region has 14 residues.

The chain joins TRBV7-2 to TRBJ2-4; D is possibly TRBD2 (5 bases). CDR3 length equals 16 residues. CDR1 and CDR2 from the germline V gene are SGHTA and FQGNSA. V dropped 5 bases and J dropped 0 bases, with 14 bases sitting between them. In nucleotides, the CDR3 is TGTGCCAGCAGCCCTGACGGGAACCTAGCCAAAAACATTCAGTACTTC. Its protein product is CASSPDGNLAKNIQYF.

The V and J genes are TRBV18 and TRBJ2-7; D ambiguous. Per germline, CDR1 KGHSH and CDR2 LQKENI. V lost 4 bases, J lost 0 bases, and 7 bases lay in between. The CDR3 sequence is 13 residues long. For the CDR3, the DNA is TGTGCCAGCTCACGAGCCCTCTCCTACGAGCAGTACTTC. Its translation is CASSRALSYEQYF. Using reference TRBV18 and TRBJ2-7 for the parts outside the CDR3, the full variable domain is NAGVMQNPRHLVRRRGQEARLRCSPMKGHSHVYWYRQLPEEGLKFMVYLQKENIIDESGMPKERFSAEFPKEGPSILRIQQVVRGDSAAYFCASSRALSYEQYFGPGTRLTVT.

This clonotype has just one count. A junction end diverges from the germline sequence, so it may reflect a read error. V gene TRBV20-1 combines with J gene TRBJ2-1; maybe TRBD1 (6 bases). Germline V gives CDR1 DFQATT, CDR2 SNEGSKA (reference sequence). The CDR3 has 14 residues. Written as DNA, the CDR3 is TGCAGTGCCGTTCGGACAGCCTCCTCCAATGAGCAGTTCTTC. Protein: CSAVRTASSNEQFF.

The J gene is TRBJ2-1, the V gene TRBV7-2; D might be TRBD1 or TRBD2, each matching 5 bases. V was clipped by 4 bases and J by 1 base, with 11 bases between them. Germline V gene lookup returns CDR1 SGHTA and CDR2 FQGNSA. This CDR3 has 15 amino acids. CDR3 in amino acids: CASSSRDGSYNEQFF. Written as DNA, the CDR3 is TGTGCCAGCAGCTCACGGGACGGTTCCTACAATGAGCAGTTCTTC.

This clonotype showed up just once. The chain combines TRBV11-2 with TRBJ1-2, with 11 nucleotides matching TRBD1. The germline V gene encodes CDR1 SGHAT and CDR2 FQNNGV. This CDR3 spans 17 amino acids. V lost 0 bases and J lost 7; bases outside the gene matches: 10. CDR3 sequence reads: CASSLDLDRGRSGGYTF. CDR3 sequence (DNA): TGTGCCAGCAGCTTAGATTTGGACAGGGGGCGGTCCGGTGGCTACACCTTC.

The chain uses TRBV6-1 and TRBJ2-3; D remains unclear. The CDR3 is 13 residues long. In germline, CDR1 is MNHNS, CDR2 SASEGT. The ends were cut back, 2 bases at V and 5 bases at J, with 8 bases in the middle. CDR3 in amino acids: CASSELRLDTQYF. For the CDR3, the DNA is TGTGCCAGCAGTGAATTAAGACTAGATACGCAGTATTTT.

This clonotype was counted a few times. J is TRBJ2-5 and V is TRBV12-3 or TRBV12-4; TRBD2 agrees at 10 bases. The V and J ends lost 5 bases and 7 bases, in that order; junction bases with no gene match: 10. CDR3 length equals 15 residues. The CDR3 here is CASSALSGGAGTQYF. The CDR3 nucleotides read TGTGCCAGCAGTGCCCTCAGCGGGGGGGCCGGGACCCAGTACTTC.

CDR3 sequence (DNA): TGTGCCAGCAGCCAAGGCGATCTAACTGGGGCCAACGTCCTGACTTTC. Residues: CASSQGDLTGANVLTF. The V and J genes are TRBV4-2 and TRBJ2-6, with D uncertain. Germline CDR1 is LGHNA and CDR2 is YNFKEQ. The CDR3 sequence is 16 residues long. V gave up 1 base and J gave up 2 bases, with 9 bases separating them.